Each of the 26 T cell receptor beta chains below was sequenced from the same sample in a study of T cell responses to AZD1222 COVID-19 vaccine. The data were produced by immunoSEQ multiplex PCR, yet TCRdb's version contains in-frame clones alone and is incomplete. In the table there are 45,000 to 55,000 clones, roughly four fifths of which are singletons. Sequences were derived from peripheral blood, sampled on day 0 of AZD1222 vaccination. The source of these receptors is an adult in good health.

This chain uses TRBV4-1 with TRBJ1-1; TRBD1 agrees at 7 bases. Germline CDR1 reads MGHRA; CDR2 reads YSYEKL. The CDR3 runs 16 residues. With 4 bases clipped from V and 4 bases from J, the junction kept 12 bases outside the gene matches. CDR3 amino acids: CASSLSAGQDSTEAFF. In nucleotides, the CDR3 is TGCGCCAGCAGCCTCAGCGCCGGACAGGACTCCACTGAAGCTTTCTTT.

The rearrangement links TRBV20-1 to TRBJ2-5; 11 nucleotides agree with TRBD2. Germline values: CDR1 DFQATT, CDR2 SNEGSKA (reference sequence). V shed 3 bases and J 5 bases; nucleotides not matched to a gene: 11. The CDR3 contains 16 residues. As DNA, the CDR3 is TGCAGTGCTAGTCCGGCTAGCGGGAGGTGGGGGGAGACCCAGTACTTC. It codes for CSASPASGRWGETQYF.

Concerning this clone itself: Distinct nucleotide sequences in the sample also encode this CDR3. The rearrangement links TRBV18 to TRBJ2-5, with TRBD2 matching 7 bases. The junction had 1 base not matched to a gene; V was cut back by 1 base and J by 2 bases. Germline CDR1 KGHSH, CDR2 LQKENI. The CDR3 is 14 residues long. The CDR3 DNA sequence: TGTGCCAGCTCACCACGGGAGGGACAAGAGACCCAGTACTTC. Encoded protein: CASSPREGQETQYF. Full variable domain (remainder filled in from reference TRBV18 and TRBJ2-5): NAGVMQNPRHLVRRRGQEARLRCSPMKGHSHVYWYRQLPEEGLKFMVYLQKENIIDESGMPKERFSAEFPKEGPSILRIQQVVRGDSAAYFCASSPREGQETQYFGPGTRLLVL.

The rearrangement joins TRBV5-1 to TRBJ2-6; no clear D gene. Germline CDR1 and CDR2: SGHRS and YFSETQ. The CDR3 is 13 residues long. V dropped 0 bases and J dropped 3 bases, with 1 base sitting between them. This CDR3 is CASSLVGANVLTF. In DNA, the CDR3 is TGCGCCAGCAGCTTGGTTGGGGCCAACGTCCTGACTTTC.

V is TRBV10-3 and J is TRBJ2-5; 7 positions agree with TRBD2. Looked up from germline, CDR1 is ENHRY and CDR2 is SYGVKD. V lost 6 bases and J lost 1; bases outside the gene matches: 5. This CDR3 comprises 14 residues. Here the CDR3 reads CAIRASGGQETQYF. CDR3 sequence (DNA): TGTGCCATCAGGGCCTCGGGGGGCCAAGAGACCCAGTACTTC.

The V and J genes are TRBV11-2 and TRBJ2-7; TRBD1 matches 8 bases. Germline-derived CDR1 and CDR2 are SGHAT and FQNNGV. The CDR3 length is 15 residues. The junction had 12 bases not matched to a gene; V was cut back by 5 bases and J by 6 bases. The CDR3 DNA follows: TGTGCCAGCAGCCCAAACAGGGGGAGTACGTCCGAGCAGTACTTC. Translated: CASSPNRGSTSEQYF.

The J gene is TRBJ1-2, the V gene TRBV5-1; tentatively, D is TRBD1 (5 bases). Trimming cost V 1 base and J 2 bases, with 6 bases left between them. The CDR3 runs 13 residues. Germline-derived CDR1 and CDR2 are SGHRS and YFSETQ. The CDR3 DNA follows: TGCGCCAGCAGCTTGCGGACAAACTATGGCTACACCTTC. It translates to CASSLRTNYGYTF.

The J gene is TRBJ2-7, the V gene TRBV10-3; D is perhaps TRBD1 or TRBD2 (6 bases each). Looked up from germline, CDR1 is ENHRY and CDR2 is SYGVKD. The CDR3 totals 13 residues. V lost 7 bases and J 2 bases, leaving 12 bases between the germline ends. CDR3 nucleotide sequence: TGTGCCATCAAGGGGGGCGAGCCCTACGAGCAGTACTTC. Translated: CAIKGGEPYEQYF.

The genes are TRBV7-8 and TRBJ1-5; tentative D call: TRBD1 (5 bases). V was trimmed by 5 bases and J by 5 bases, leaving 25 bases between them. The CDR3 covers 18 residues. CDR1 and CDR2 from the germline V gene are SGHVS and FQNEAQ. The CDR3 DNA reads as TGTGCCAGCAGCGTCGGGACGCGGGGGAATGTAATAGATCAGCCCCAGCATTTT. Amino acids: CASSVGTRGNVIDQPQHF. Full variable domain (rest looked up from reference TRBV7-8 and TRBJ1-5): GAGVSQSPRYKVAKRGQDVALRCDPISGHVSLFWYQQALGQGPEFLTYFQNEAQLDKSGLPSDRFFAERPEGSVSTLKIQRTQQEDSAVYLCASSVGTRGNVIDQPQHFGDGTRLSIL.

The chain links TRBV3-1 (or the pseudogene TRBV3-2) to TRBJ1-2; unclear D gene. Trimming took off 4 bases at V and 6 bases at J, with 12 bases between the two ends. From germline, CDR1 is LGHDT and CDR2 YNNKEL (reference sequence). The CDR3 has 13 residues. The CDR3 nucleotides read TGTGCCAGCAGCCCCAGAGGTGGGGATGGCTACACCTTC. Amino acids: CASSPRGGDGYTF.

CDR3 nucleotide sequence: TGTGCCAGCAGCCAAGTAGGGGGACTAGCACCGACCCAGTACTTC. This codes for CASSQVGGLAPTQYF. This chain connects TRBV4-2 to TRBJ2-5, with TRBD2 matching over 9 bases. CDR3 length: 15 amino acids. V trimming: 1 base; J trimming: 7 bases; junction bases outside the gene matches: 7. Per germline, CDR1 LGHNA and CDR2 YNFKEQ.

This chain connects TRBV6-5 to TRBJ1-3; 8 positions match TRBD1. Germline trimming cut 5 bases from V and 6 bases from J; bases unmatched to any gene: 9. Looked up from germline, CDR1 is MNHEY and CDR2 is SVGAGI. This CDR3 is 15 amino acids long. The CDR3 region has the DNA TGTGCCAGCAGTCCCCTCGGGACAGGCAAAAACACCATATATTTT. It codes for CASSPLGTGKNTIYF.

The CDR3 nucleotides are TGTGCCAGCAGCTTAAGAGATACGCAGTATTTT. This translates into CASSLRDTQYF. The chain is built from TRBV7-2 and TRBJ2-3; D gene unclear. The germline CDR1 and CDR2 sequences are SGHTA and FQGNSA. V shed 2 bases and J shed 5 bases, with 2 bases lying between them. The CDR3 runs to 11 residues.

The rearrangement uses TRBV6-5 and TRBJ2-7, with a possible D match to TRBD1 (6 bases). CDR1 and CDR2 from the germline V gene are MNHEY and SVGAGI. The CDR3 is 12 amino acids. Trimming stripped 7 bases from V and 2 bases from J, with 9 bases between. For the CDR3, the DNA is TGTGCCAGCACAAGGGACACCTACGAGCAGTACTTC. This codes for CASTRDTYEQYF.

The chain combines TRBV19 with TRBJ2-3, with 10 nucleotides matching TRBD2. The trim removed 11 bases at V and 5 bases at J, leaving 13 bases unmatched. CDR3 length equals 15 residues. Germline V gene sequence: CDR1 LNHDA, CDR2 SQIVND (reference sequence). Here the CDR3 DNA reads TGTGCCGCTGGGGCCCTAGCGGGGGTAAAAGATACGCAGTATTTT. This encodes CAAGALAGVKDTQYF.

The chain carries TRBV7-8 and TRBJ2-3; a possible D gene is TRBD1 (6 bases). Germline values: CDR1 SGHVS, CDR2 FQNEAQ. V lost 5 bases, J lost 0 bases, and 12 bases lay in between. The length of the CDR3 is 15 residues. CDR3 in amino acids: CASSKGVPSTDTQYF. The CDR3 coding sequence is TGTGCCAGCAGCAAGGGGGTTCCGAGCACAGATACGCAGTATTTT.

This chain connects TRBV19 to TRBJ2-7; no firm D call. Germline lookup yields CDR1 LNHDA and CDR2 SQIVND (reference sequence). Trimming pared 0 bases from V and 3 bases from J, leaving 6 bases between. CDR3 length equals 13 residues. The CDR3 region is CASSIDLGYEQYF. The CDR3, as DNA: TGTGCCAGTAGTATAGATCTCGGCTACGAGCAGTACTTC.

This clone was seen once. This rearrangement joins TRBV3-1 (or the pseudogene TRBV3-2) to TRBJ1-5, with 7 nucleotides matching TRBD1. V gave up 1 base and J gave up 5 bases; unmatched junction bases: 5. CDR1 and CDR2 from the germline V gene are LGHDT and YNNKEL (reference sequence). The CDR3 has 15 residues. The CDR3 sequence: CASSQGGGFYQPQHF. The CDR3 DNA is TGTGCCAGCAGCCAAGGAGGGGGCTTCTATCAGCCCCAGCATTTT.

This clone has more than one count but fewer than ten. The V call is TRBV9, the J call TRBJ1-4; maybe TRBD1 (6 bases). The CDR3 runs 14 residues. Deletions cut 2 bases from V and 2 bases from J, with 7 bases between. Germline values: CDR1 SGDLS, CDR2 YYNGEE. The DNA for the CDR3 is TGTGCCAGCAGCGTTACAGGGACTAATGAAAAACTGTTTTTT. This encodes CASSVTGTNEKLFF.

This sequence joins TRBV3-1 (or the pseudogene TRBV3-2) and TRBJ1-2, with D tentatively TRBD1 (5 bases). The CDR3 length is 15 residues. Germline V CDR1 and CDR2: LGHDT, YNNKEL (reference sequence). The V end lost 3 bases, the J end lost 4 bases, and 15 bases lay between the germline ends. CDR3 residues: CASSHTSGGIYGYTF. The CDR3 DNA reads as TGTGCCAGCAGCCACACCAGCGGGGGTATCTATGGCTACACCTTC.

The genes are TRBV4-2 and TRBJ1-6, with 9 bases that match TRBD1. The germline gives CDR1 LGHNA, CDR2 YNFKEQ. CDR3 length: 18 amino acids. V lost 4 bases to trimming and J lost 7 bases; unmatched junction nucleotides: 14. The CDR3 loop reads CASSPLNGPGQGNSPLHF. The DNA for the CDR3 is TGTGCCAGCAGCCCGCTAAATGGACCGGGACAGGGAAATTCACCCCTCCACTTT.

The DNA for the CDR3 is TGTGCCAGCAGTTTGTTTAGCAATCAGCCCCAGCATTTT. Translated: CASSLFSNQPQHF. The rearrangement uses TRBV12-3 or TRBV12-4 and TRBJ1-5; D call uncertain. CDR3 length equals 13 residues. The V end lost 3 bases, the J end lost 0 bases, and 3 bases lay between the germline ends.

The chain employs TRBV6-1 and TRBJ1-5; D remains ambiguous. V lost 0 bases to trimming and J lost 0 bases, with 18 bases between them. Looked up from germline, CDR1 is MNHNS and CDR2 is SASEGT. CDR3 length equals 19 residues. For the CDR3, the DNA is TGTGCCAGCAGTGAAGCGCGGCAGCTGTTCACCGTTAGCAATCAGCCCCAGCATTTT. Its protein product is CASSEARQLFTVSNQPQHF.

This chain uses TRBV19 with TRBJ1-5, with D possibly TRBD1 on 5 matching bases. Trimming stripped 5 bases from V and 4 bases from J, with 9 bases between. Germline CDR1 reads LNHDA; CDR2 reads SQIVND (reference sequence). The CDR3 runs 13 residues. The CDR3 spells CASSRDFNQPQHF. The CDR3, as DNA: TGTGCCAGTAGTCGGGACTTTAATCAGCCCCAGCATTTT.

The chain is built from TRBV5-1 and TRBJ2-2; TRBD1 matches at 9 bases. V was clipped by 3 bases and J by 0 bases; unmatched bases: 3. CDR1 and CDR2 from the germline V gene are SGHRS and YFSETQ. This CDR3 comprises 16 residues. In DNA, the CDR3 is TGCGCCAGCAGCTACCGGGACAGGGCGAACACCGGGGAGCTGTTTTTT. This translates into CASSYRDRANTGELFF.

The rearrangement uses TRBV10-1 and TRBJ1-4, with D perhaps matching TRBD1 (5 bases). This CDR3 spans 17 amino acids. Germline CDR1 reads WNHNN; CDR2 reads SYGVQD (reference sequence). With 2 bases removed from V and 8 bases from J, the gap between germline ends came to 21 bases. The CDR3 region has the DNA TGCGCCAGCAGTGAGGGGGCCACGTCAATGGGGTCCGAAAAACTGTTTTTT. This translates into CASSEGATSMGSEKLFF.